This T cell receptor (beta chain) was sequenced during a study of CD8 T cells in ankylosing spondylitis (dated by TCRdb to the late 2010s). In terms of the full investigation: The study set out to find disease-linked TCR variants by profiling T cell receptor beta repertoires in ankylosing spondylitis patients and healthy donors. The full study cohort was made up of 25 ankylosing spondylitis patients and around 100 healthy donors. Peripheral blood was sampled, and synovial fluid was additionally collected from ankylosing spondylitis patients. On the study overall, not on this receptor specifically: A TCR beta motif made up of several highly homologous amino acid variants appeared to be characteristic of blood from ankylosing spondylitis patients. A CD8+ phenotype was shown by the disease-linked clones, which were found at relatively low frequencies in peripheral blood. According to the report, matched synovial fluid samples from ankylosing spondylitis patients were significantly enriched for the disease-linked clones. Some motif variants were previously reported in synovial fluid and blood of reactive arthritis patients, suggesting common disease-initiation mechanisms.

Sequencing was performed on an Illumina HiSeq 2500. Quantitative 5'-RACE with molecular barcodes was used to prepare TCR beta libraries. On the authors' methods: A new computational method based on a probabilistic model of VDJ rearrangement was used to identify disease-linked TCR variants. Using fastp trimming at Q25 and MiXCR clonotype assembly, TCRdb reanalyzed the public sequencing data and kept in-frame beta chains. Identical CDR3 proteins give one entry, which carries the most common genes and DNA. V and J calls and clone size were set by TCRdb, not the authors. The sample contains more than 200,000 distinct CDR3 sequences, roughly 25% of them found a single time. The ten largest make up 0.5% to 0.65% of the sample. This clonotype came up a few times. It has no known antigen specificity. Base qualities are not recorded, but no much larger clone differs from it by a single base. CDR1 and CDR2, looked up from the germline V gene (reference sequence), are DFQATT and SNEGSKA. Trimming takes 7 bases from V and 4 bases from J, and the germline ends sit 17 bases apart. The CDR3 has 14 amino acids, counting the end cysteine and phenylalanine. Only the CDR3 portion is preserved as DNA: 42 bases, with reading frame beginning at the first base.

The V and J genes are TRBV20-1 and TRBJ2-1; TRBD1 is perhaps the D gene, given 5 matching bases. Sequencing input: blood, either unsorted or a sorted T cell fraction (not recorded which). The clonotype comes from a male donor with ankylosing spondylitis or in good health (not recorded which). The CDR3 sequence is CSVKGQGDYNEQFF. In nucleotides, the sequence is TGCAGTGTAAAAGGGCAGGGCGATTACAATGAGCAGTTCTTC.